This T cell receptor beta chain was identified during a study of vaccination and CD4 T cells after COVID-19. The wider study: A vaccine, either BNT162b2 or mRNA-1273, was given to participants in two doses.

Treatment indicated: roughly 10-day PBMC culture with coronavirus spike peptide pools or control peptides (ViraFEST assay). Study outcomes and limitations: Analysis of convalescent patients found that 304 of 307 vaccine-specific clones were spike mono-reactive.

On this clonotype: What it recognizes is unknown.

Sequencing of cultured CD4+ T cell DNA used the Oncomine TCR Beta short-read assay. TCRdb redid the calling of the PCR reads with MiXCR, one entry per CDR3 protein. The data contain roughly 16,000 distinct CDR3 sequences, 50% to 75% of them singletons. Trimming cost V 6 bases and J 3 bases; bases outside gene matches: 6. The CDR3 totals 13 residues. CDR1 and CDR2 from the germline V gene are DFQATT and SNEGSKA (reference sequence). This sequence joins TRBV20-1 and TRBJ1-1; 8 nucleotides line up with TRBD1. This receptor was taken from a human donor who had recovered from COVID-19. Sequencing input: CD4+ T cells from blood, cultured in vitro. The CDR3 loop reads CSAPDRGYTEAFF. The CDR3 DNA sequence: TGCAGTGCACCAGACAGGGGATACACTGAAGCTTTCTTT.